This TCR beta chain was observed in a study of blood T cell repertoires in COVID-19. Sequencing used immunoSEQ multiplex PCR; TCRdb keeps in-frame clones, though not all of them. The data show 150,000 to 200,000 clones, about 88% seen once. The sequenced sample was peripheral blood. The clonotype was recovered from a man aged 18-30 years with acute or convalescent COVID-19.

The CDR3 DNA follows: TGTGCCAGCAGTGACTTAAACCGGGGGACCGGGGAGCTGTTTTTT. Amino acid sequence: CASSDLNRGTGELFF. The chain carries TRBV6-4 and TRBJ2-2; D may be TRBD2 (6 bases). The germline gives CDR1 MRHNA, CDR2 SNTAGT. The ends were cut back, 1 base at V and 5 bases at J, with 11 bases in the middle. This CDR3 comprises 15 residues.